Listed below are T cell receptor beta chains from one sample, sequenced in a study of T cell responses to AZD1222 COVID-19 vaccine. Assay used: immunoSEQ multiplex PCR; TCRdb lists only in-frame clones, some missing. The sample lists about 110,000 clones, about 90% occurring once. Material: peripheral blood, obtained 28 days after the second AZD1222 dose. These receptors all stem from an adult who received the AZD1222 COVID-19 vaccine. Each CDR3 is given with its conserved first and last residue. A D gene is named only where the DNA matches it firmly. Expanded clones get a size class; other rows say once, few or many, or leave the size out.

clone size	V gene	J gene	D gene	CDR3 protein	CDR3 DNA
-	TRBV5-1	TRBJ2-2	-	CASSLGPKGQGGELFF	TGCGCCAGCAGCTTGGGGCCGAAGGGGCAAGGCGGGGAGCTGTTTTTT
-	TRBV5-1	TRBJ2-7	-	CASSLPGTEQYF	TGCGCCAGCAGCCTTCCCGGGACCGAGCAGTACTTC
-	TRBV6-5	TRBJ1-2	-	CAAHSGPTLGYGYTF	TGTGCGGCCCATTCGGGGCCCACCTTGGGCTATGGCTACACCTTC
-	TRBV2	TRBJ1-4	TRBD1	CASSEFGTGGEKLFF	TGTGCCAGCAGTGAATTTGGGACAGGGGGTGAAAAACTGTTTTTT
-	TRBV5-4	TRBJ1-6	-	CASSLDGRGRAPLHF	TGTGCCAGCAGCTTGGATGGGAGGGGTCGGGCACCCCTCCACTTT
-	TRBV30	TRBJ1-2	-	CAWSSIGGGAGYTF	TGTGCCTGGAGTTCCATCGGGGGGGGTGCTGGCTACACCTTC
-	TRBV18	TRBJ1-1	TRBD1	CASSPSGTGITEAFF	TGTGCCAGCTCACCATCCGGGACAGGAATCACTGAAGCTTTCTTT
-	TRBV5-4	TRBJ2-2	TRBD2	CASGRELAETNTGELFF	TGTGCCAGCGGCCGAGAGCTAGCGGAGACGAACACCGGGGAGCTGTTTTTT
-	TRBV18	TRBJ1-1	-	CASSPLGLYTEAFF	TGTGCCAGCTCACCACTTGGGCTTTACACTGAAGCTTTCTTT
-	TRBV29-1	TRBJ2-2	-	CSVEGPAGRNTGELFF	TGCAGCGTTGAAGGTCCCGCAGGGCGGAACACCGGGGAGCTGTTTTTT
once	TRBV7-3	TRBJ2-3	-	CASSFGGVGDTQYF	TGTGCCAGCAGCTTCGGCGGGGTGGGAGATACGCAGTATTTT
-	TRBV2	TRBJ1-1	TRBD1	CASSARDRNPNTEAFF	TGTGCCAGCAGTGCCCGGGACAGGAATCCGAACACTGAAGCTTTCTTT
-	TRBV18	TRBJ2-2	-	CASAPTDPAGELFF	TGTGCCAGCGCACCGACAGACCCTGCCGGGGAGCTGTTTTTT
-	TRBV19	TRBJ2-3	TRBD1	CATCSGQGSTDTQYF	TGTGCCACCTGCTCGGGACAGGGTAGCACAGATACGCAGTATTTT
-	TRBV12-3/TRBV12-4	TRBJ1-1	-	CASGYGGTEAFF	TGTGCCAGCGGCTATGGGGGGACTGAAGCTTTCTTT
-	TRBV6-2/TRBV6-3	TRBJ2-3	-	CASSYVGDTTDTQYF	TGTGCCAGCAGTTACGTCGGTGATACCACAGATACGCAGTATTTT
-	TRBV9	TRBJ2-1	TRBD2	CASSVATGGGANEQFF	TGTGCCAGCAGCGTAGCGACGGGCGGGGGGGCGAATGAGCAGTTCTTC
-	TRBV2	TRBJ1-1	-	CASSMGTNTEAFF	TGTGCCAGCAGTATGGGGACAAACACTGAAGCTTTCTTT
-	TRBV6-1	TRBJ2-1	-	CASSEAGAGNEQFF	TGTGCCAGCAGTGAAGCCGGGGCGGGGAATGAGCAGTTCTTC
once	TRBV27	TRBJ1-4	-	CASGPGVTNEKLFF	TGTGCCAGCGGTCCAGGGGTCACTAATGAAAAACTGTTTTTT
-	TRBV9	TRBJ1-3	TRBD1	CASSAGQGAGNTIYF	TGTGCCAGCAGCGCGGGACAGGGGGCGGGAAACACCATATATTTT
-	TRBV28	TRBJ1-2	TRBD1	CASIAGTGRGISYGYTF	TGTGCCAGCATCGCCGGGACAGGGAGAGGAATTTCGTATGGCTACACCTTC
once	TRBV7-2	TRBJ2-7	TRBD1	CASSWGQGAYEQYF	TGTGCCAGCAGCTGGGGACAGGGGGCTTACGAGCAGTACTTC
-	TRBV6-1	TRBJ1-1	-	CASSDGGGTTNTEAFF	TGTGCCAGCAGTGACGGGGGGGGGACAACGAACACTGAAGCTTTCTTT
-	TRBV29-1	TRBJ1-1	-	CSVALRGLQQQAFF	TGCAGCGTGGCCTTAAGGGGCTTGCAACAGCAAGCTTTCTTT
-	TRBV3-1/TRBV3-2	TRBJ2-7	-	CASSPASPYEQYF	TGTGCCAGCAGCCCGGCGTCACCCTACGAGCAGTACTTC
-	TRBV6-1	TRBJ1-3	-	CASTDSSGNTIYF	TGTGCCAGCACCGACAGCTCTGGAAACACCATATATTTT
-	TRBV7-2	TRBJ2-3	-	CASSTPQGTRADTQYF	TGTGCCAGCAGCACTCCACAGGGTACACGGGCAGATACGCAGTATTTT
-	TRBV19	TRBJ2-2	-	CASTPPGQGTTGELFF	TGTGCCAGTACCCCTCCGGGGCAGGGAACCACCGGGGAGCTGTTTTTT
-	TRBV7-9	TRBJ1-5	TRBD1	CASSLDRGSNQPQHF	TGTGCCAGCAGCTTAGACAGGGGGTCCAATCAGCCCCAGCATTTT
once	TRBV9	TRBJ2-7	TRBD1	CASSVDKGQSYEQYF	TGTGCCAGCAGCGTAGACAAGGGACAGTCCTACGAGCAGTACTTC
-	TRBV7-2	TRBJ1-1	-	CASSPHYTEAFF	TGTGCCAGCAGCCCGCATTACACTGAAGCTTTCTTT
-	TRBV19	TRBJ1-2	-	CASTLRPGRDYGYTF	TGTGCCAGTACTCTTAGACCGGGGCGTGACTATGGCTACACCTTC
-	TRBV7-9	TRBJ2-2	TRBD1	CASSAGTGGPGELFF	TGTGCCAGCAGCGCTGGGACAGGGGGCCCCGGGGAGCTGTTTTTT
-	TRBV11-2	TRBJ1-2	TRBD1	CASSLDTGGIYGYTF	TGTGCCAGCAGCTTAGATACAGGGGGAATCTATGGCTACACCTTC
-	TRBV6-5	TRBJ2-7	TRBD1	CASSKRTGPQYEQYF	TGTGCCAGCAGCAAGAGGACAGGGCCCCAGTACGAGCAGTACTTC
-	TRBV14	TRBJ2-7	TRBD1	CASSQDSPRTGGEQYF	TGTGCCAGCAGCCAAGATTCCCCGAGGACAGGGGGCGAGCAGTACTTC
-	TRBV5-1	TRBJ2-5	-	CASSLQGMIRQETQYF	TGCGCCAGCAGCTTACAAGGTATGATACGGCAAGAGACCCAGTACTTC
few	TRBV30	TRBJ1-2	-	CAWTQFYGYTF	TGTGCCTGGACCCAGTTCTATGGCTACACCTTC
-	TRBV5-4	TRBJ1-1	-	CASSLGTNEHREAFF	TGTGCCAGCAGCTTGGGGACCAATGAGCACCGAGAAGCTTTCTTT
-	TRBV7-9	TRBJ1-6	TRBD1	CASSSGQGNSPLHF	TGTGCCAGCAGCTCGGGACAGGGGAATTCACCCCTCCACTTT
-	TRBV7-2	TRBJ2-7	TRBD1	CASSLLSGTGTYEQYF	TGTGCCAGCAGCTTATTGTCAGGGACAGGGACCTACGAGCAGTACTTC
-	TRBV5-6	TRBJ2-7	-	CASSLLVYYEQYF	TGTGCCAGCAGCTTGTTAGTATACTACGAGCAGTACTTC
-	TRBV6-2/TRBV6-3	TRBJ1-2	TRBD1	CASSYRQGDTYYGYTF	TGTGCCAGCAGTTACCGTCAGGGGGACACCTACTATGGCTACACCTTC
-	TRBV4-1	TRBJ2-7	-	CASSYLHEEWATYEQYF	TGCGCCAGCAGCTACTTGCATGAGGAATGGGCTACCTACGAGCAGTACTTC
-	TRBV6-1	TRBJ2-1	-	CASSEATYNEQFF	TGTGCCAGCAGTGAAGCGACCTACAATGAGCAGTTCTTC
once	TRBV12-3/TRBV12-4	TRBJ2-3	-	CASTRGTDTQYF	TGTGCCAGCACCCGAGGCACAGATACGCAGTATTTT
-	TRBV2	TRBJ1-5	-	CASHRSNQPQHF	TGTGCCAGCCACAGAAGCAATCAGCCCCAGCATTTT
-	TRBV5-1	TRBJ1-4	-	CATRPGTSATNEKLFF	TGCGCCACAAGACCCGGCACCTCTGCAACTAATGAAAAACTGTTTTTT
-	TRBV28	TRBJ2-1	TRBD2	CASSPGGSYNEQFF	TGTGCCAGCAGCCCGGGGGGGTCGTACAATGAGCAGTTCTTC